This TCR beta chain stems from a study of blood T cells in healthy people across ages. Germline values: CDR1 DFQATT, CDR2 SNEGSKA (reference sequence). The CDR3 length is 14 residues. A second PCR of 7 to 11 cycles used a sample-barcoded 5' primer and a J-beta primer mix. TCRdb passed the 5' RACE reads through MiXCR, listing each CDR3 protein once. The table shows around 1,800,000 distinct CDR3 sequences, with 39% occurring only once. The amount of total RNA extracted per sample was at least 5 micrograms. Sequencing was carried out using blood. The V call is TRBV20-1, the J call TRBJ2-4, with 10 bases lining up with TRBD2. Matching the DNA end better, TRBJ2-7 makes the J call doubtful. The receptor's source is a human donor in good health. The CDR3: CSARPGTSVHEQYF. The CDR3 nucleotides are TGCAGTGCTAGACCCGGGACTAGCGTCCACGAGCAGTACTTC.